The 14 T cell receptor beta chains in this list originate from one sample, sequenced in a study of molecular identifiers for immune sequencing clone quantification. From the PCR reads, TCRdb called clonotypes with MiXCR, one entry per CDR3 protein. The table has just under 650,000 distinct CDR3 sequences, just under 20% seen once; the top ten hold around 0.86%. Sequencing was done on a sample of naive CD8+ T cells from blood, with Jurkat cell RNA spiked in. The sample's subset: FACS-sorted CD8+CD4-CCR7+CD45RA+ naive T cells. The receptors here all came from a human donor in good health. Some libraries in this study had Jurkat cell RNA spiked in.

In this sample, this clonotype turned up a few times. CDR3 in DNA: TGTGCCAGCATCGGGACAGGGGGCTCTAACACCGGGGAGCTGTTTTTT. The encoded protein is CASIGTGGSNTGELFF. The V call is TRBV12-3 or TRBV12-4, the J call TRBJ2-2; 12 bases line up with TRBD1. The CDR3 is 16 residues long. After removal of 7 bases from V and 2 bases from J, the junction contained 5 bases not matched to a gene.

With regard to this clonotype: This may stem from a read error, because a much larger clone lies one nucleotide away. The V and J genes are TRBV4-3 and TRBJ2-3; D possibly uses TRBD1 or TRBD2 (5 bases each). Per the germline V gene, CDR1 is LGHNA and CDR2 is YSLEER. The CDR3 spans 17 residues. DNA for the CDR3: TGCGCCAGCGGCCAAGATGGCCTGGGACGGCGCACAGATACGCAGTATTTT. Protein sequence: CASGQDGLGRRTDTQYF.

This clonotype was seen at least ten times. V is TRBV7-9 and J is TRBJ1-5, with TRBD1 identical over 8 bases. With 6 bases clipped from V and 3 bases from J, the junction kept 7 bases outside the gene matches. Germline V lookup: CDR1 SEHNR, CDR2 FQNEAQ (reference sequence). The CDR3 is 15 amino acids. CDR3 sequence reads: CASSPGQVNNQPQHF. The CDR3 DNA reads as TGTGCCAGCAGTCCGGGACAGGTAAACAATCAGCCCCAGCATTTT.

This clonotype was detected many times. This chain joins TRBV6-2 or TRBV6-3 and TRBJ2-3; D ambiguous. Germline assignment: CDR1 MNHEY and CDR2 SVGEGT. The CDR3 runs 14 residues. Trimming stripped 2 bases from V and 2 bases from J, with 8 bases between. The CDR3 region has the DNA TGTGCCAGCAGTTACCTCAGGATCACAGATACGCAGTATTTT. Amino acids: CASSYLRITDTQYF.

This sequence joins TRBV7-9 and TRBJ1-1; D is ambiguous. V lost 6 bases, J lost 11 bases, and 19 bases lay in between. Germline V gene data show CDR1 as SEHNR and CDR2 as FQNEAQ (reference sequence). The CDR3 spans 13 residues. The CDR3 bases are TGTGCCAGCAGGAACGGGTTGACAATTGACGCTTTCTTT. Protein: CASRNGLTIDAFF.

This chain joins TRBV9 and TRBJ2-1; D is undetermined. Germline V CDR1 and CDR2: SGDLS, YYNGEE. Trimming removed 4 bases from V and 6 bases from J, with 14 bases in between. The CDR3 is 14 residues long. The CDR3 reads CASSPSDPGNEQFF. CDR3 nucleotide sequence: TGTGCCAGCAGCCCCTCGGACCCCGGCAATGAGCAGTTCTTC.

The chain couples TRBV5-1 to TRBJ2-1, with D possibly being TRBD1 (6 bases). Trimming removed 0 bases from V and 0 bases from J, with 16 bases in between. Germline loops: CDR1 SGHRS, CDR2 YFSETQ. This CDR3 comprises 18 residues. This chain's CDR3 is CASSLAHPGAVSYNEQFF. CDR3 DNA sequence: TGCGCCAGCAGCTTGGCCCATCCAGGGGCAGTCTCCTACAATGAGCAGTTCTTC.

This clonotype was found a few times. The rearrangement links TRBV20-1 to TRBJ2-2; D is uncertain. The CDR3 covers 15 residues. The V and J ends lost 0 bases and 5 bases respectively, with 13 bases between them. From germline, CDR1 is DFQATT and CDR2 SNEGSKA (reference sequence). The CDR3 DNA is TGCAGTGCTAGAGATCTGGGTTTGTCGACCGGGGAGCTGTTTTTT. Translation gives CSARDLGLSTGELFF.

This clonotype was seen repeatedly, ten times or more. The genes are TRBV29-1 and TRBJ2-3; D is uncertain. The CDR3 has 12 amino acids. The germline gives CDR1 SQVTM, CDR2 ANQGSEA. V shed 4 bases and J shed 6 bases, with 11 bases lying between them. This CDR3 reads CSVVHGPDTQYF. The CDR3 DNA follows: TGCAGCGTTGTTCACGGACCGGATACGCAGTATTTT.

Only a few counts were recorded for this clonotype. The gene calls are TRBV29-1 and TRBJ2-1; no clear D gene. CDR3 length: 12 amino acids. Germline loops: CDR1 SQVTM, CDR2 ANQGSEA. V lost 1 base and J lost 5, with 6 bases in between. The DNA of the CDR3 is TGCAGCGTTGAAGCAAATGACAATGAGCAGTTCTTC. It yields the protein CSVEANDNEQFF.

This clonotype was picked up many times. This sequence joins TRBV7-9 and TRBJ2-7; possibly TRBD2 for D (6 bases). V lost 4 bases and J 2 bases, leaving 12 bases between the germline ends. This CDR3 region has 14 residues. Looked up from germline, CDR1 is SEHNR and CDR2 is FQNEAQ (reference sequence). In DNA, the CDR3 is TGTGCCAGCAGCTCCGAGGAGGGCCCCTACGAGCAGTACTTC. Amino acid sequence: CASSSEEGPYEQYF.

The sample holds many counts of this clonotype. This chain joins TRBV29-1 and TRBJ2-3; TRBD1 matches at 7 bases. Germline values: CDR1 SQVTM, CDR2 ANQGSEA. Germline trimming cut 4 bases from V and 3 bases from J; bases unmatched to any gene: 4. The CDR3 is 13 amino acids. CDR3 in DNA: TGCAGCGTTGTTGGCAGGGGGACAGATACGCAGTATTTT. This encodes CSVVGRGTDTQYF.

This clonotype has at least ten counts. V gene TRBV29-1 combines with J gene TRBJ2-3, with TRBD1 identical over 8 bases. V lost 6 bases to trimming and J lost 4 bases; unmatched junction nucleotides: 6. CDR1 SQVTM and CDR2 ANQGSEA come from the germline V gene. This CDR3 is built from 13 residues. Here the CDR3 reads CSVDDRGSDTQYF. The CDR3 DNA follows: TGCAGCGTCGACGACAGGGGATCAGATACGCAGTATTTT.

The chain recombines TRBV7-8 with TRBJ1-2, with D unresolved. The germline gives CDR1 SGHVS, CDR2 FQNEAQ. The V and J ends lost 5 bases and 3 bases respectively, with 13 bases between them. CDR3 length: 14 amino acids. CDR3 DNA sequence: TGTGCCAGCAGCCCGGAAGGCGGACACTATGGCTACACCTTC. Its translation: CASSPEGGHYGYTF.